This TCR beta chain is from a study of low-dose radiotherapy and immunotherapy resistance in tumors. Study details: Intravenous administration to patients comprised nivolumab at 240 mg every two weeks and ipilimumab at 1 mg/kg every six weeks.

Donors were treated with nivolumab, ipilimumab, aspirin, and low-dose cyclophosphamide and radiotherapy. Primers targeting TRAV and TRBV primed first-strand cDNA, covering alpha and beta chains. The TCRs were subjected to amplification over about 20 PCR cycles employing a constant-region primer in conjunction with a V-primer adapter. Following isolation, mRNA was amplified via in vitro transcription. Each CDR3 protein is one row after TCRdb ran MiXCR on the reads. The sample contains 6,500 to 8,500 distinct CDR3 sequences, under 70% of which appear only once. Trimming removed 1 base at V and 8 bases at J, with 13 bases between. Germline V gene data show CDR1 as SEHNR and CDR2 as FQNEAQ (reference sequence). This CDR3 spans 14 amino acids.

This chain uses TRBV7-9 with TRBJ2-3; D is unclear. The TCR sequence derives from a human donor with advanced metastatic prostate, ovarian, gallbladder or colorectal cancer (not recorded which). This table probably holds off-target reads from a library built for another chain. For the CDR3, the DNA is TGTGCCAGCAGCTTAGAATCCGGCCTGGGTACGCAGTATTTT. This translates into CASSLESGLGTQYF.